Shown below are 3 T cell receptor beta chains from a single sample sequenced in a study of T cell clonotyping in hematopoietic cell transplantation. This table comes from immunoSEQ multiplex PCR, and its TCRdb copy is limited to in-frame clones, with some not included. The sample has roughly 42,000 clones; roughly 92% are singletons. Material: peripheral blood mononuclear cells. Receptors originate from a woman aged 50 to 65 in good health. Some clones in this sample may be carry-over from other donors' samples.

The rearrangement uses TRBV28 and TRBJ1-1; D is perhaps TRBD1 (5 bases). The V end was cut by 6 bases, the J end by 3 bases, with 20 bases between. The CDR3 runs to 16 residues. Per the germline V gene, CDR1 is MDHEN and CDR2 is SYDVKM. The CDR3 DNA is TGTGCCAGCAGCCCCTCGGGGGGATTAGGGGACACTGAAGCTTTCTTT. Its protein is CASSPSGGLGDTEAFF. Drawing the rest from reference TRBV28 and TRBJ1-1, the complete variable domain is DVKVTQSSRYLVKRTGEKVFLECVQDMDHENMFWYRQDPGLGLRLIYFSYDVKMKEKGDIPEGYSVSREKKERFSLILESASTNQTSMYLCASSPSGGLGDTEAFFGQGTRLTVV.

V and J are TRBV18 and TRBJ1-6, with D possibly matching TRBD1 (5 bases). Trimming left V 3 bases short and J 5 bases short, with 8 bases between. The CDR3 is made up of 14 amino acids. CDR1 is KGHSH and CDR2 is LQKENI in the germline V gene. The CDR3 sequence is CASSPTGDNSPLHF. In DNA, the CDR3 is TGTGCCAGCTCACCTACAGGAGATAATTCACCCCTCCACTTT.

The rearrangement joins TRBV19 to TRBJ1-1; D might be TRBD1 (5 bases). The CDR3 length is 15 residues. Trimming removed 5 bases from V and 5 bases from J, with 18 bases in between. Germline values: CDR1 LNHDA, CDR2 SQIVND (reference sequence). In DNA, the CDR3 is TGTGCCAGTAGTTCGCCACTCGGGACCTCAACTGAAGCTTTCTTT. It translates to CASSSPLGTSTEAFF.